The rows below give T cell receptor beta chains drawn from one sample of a study of T cell repertoires in ileal Crohn's disease. The method was immunoSEQ multiplex PCR; TCRdb's version includes in-frame clones alone and lacks a portion of them. The sample shows several thousand clones, about 80% of them seen only once. Material for sequencing was ileal tissue. The origin of the receptors is an adult with Crohn's disease. The CDR3 runs from the conserved cysteine through the conserved F or W.

TRBV29-1	TRBJ2-2	CSVYLAGVGYTGELFF
TRBV7-9	TRBJ1-6	CASSLARPDAYNSPLHF
TRBV10-3	TRBJ1-1	CATSLLSTEAFF
TRBV7-2	TRBJ2-2	CASSLDAGVRPGELFF
TRBV7-2	TRBJ1-2	CASSCVLRIKPRGYGYTF
TRBV19	TRBJ2-7	CASSQLGSLSGEQYF
TRBV19	TRBJ1-5	CASRQAGDQPQHF
TRBV11-3	TRBJ2-2	CASSPGTGDTGELFF
TRBV9	TRBJ2-2	CASSVAGTSGRAVDTGELFF
TRBV5-6	TRBJ2-2	CASSLANTEISNTGELFF
TRBV7-2	TRBJ2-2	CASSGYEGHGELFF
TRBV9	TRBJ2-2	CASSASWTSGIWQSGELFF
TRBV27	TRBJ2-6	CASSLMSSGRGSGANVLTF
TRBV30	TRBJ2-7	CAWSVMSSGLYYEQYF